The 8 T cell receptor beta chains listed next were all sequenced from one sample in a study of cytomegalovirus exposure and HLA in healthy donors. Produced via immunoSEQ multiplex PCR; TCRdb's table is partial and in-frame only. The sample has 70,000 to 75,000 clones; approximately 93% are singletons. Sequencing was performed on PBMCs. These receptors all come from a man between 18 and 29 years old in good health and CMV-seropositive.

The chain is built from TRBV5-1 and TRBJ1-1, with a tentative D call TRBD1 (6 bases). There are 15 residues in the CDR3. In germline, CDR1 is SGHRS, CDR2 YFSETQ. The ends were cut back, 1 base at V and 1 base at J, with 11 bases in the middle. The CDR3 spells CASSLKDSKNTEAFF. In DNA form, the CDR3 reads TGCGCCAGCAGCTTGAAGGACAGCAAGAACACTGAAGCTTTCTTT.

The V gene is TRBV9, the J gene TRBJ1-6; D possibly corresponds to TRBD1 (5 bases). CDR3 size: 14 residues. The V end lost 3 bases, the J end lost 10 bases, and 14 bases lay between the germline ends. Germline values: CDR1 SGDLS, CDR2 YYNGEE. DNA of the CDR3: TGTGCCAGCAGCGCCCCCGGGGGATCCTCACCCCTCCACTTT. This codes for CASSAPGGSSPLHF.

This clone is a singleton in its sample. This chain connects TRBV7-8 to TRBJ1-4, with 10 bases aligning to TRBD1. Germline-derived CDR1 and CDR2 are SGHVS and FQNEAQ. This CDR3 is built from 18 residues. The V segment lost 5 bases and the J segment 3 bases; nucleotides outside the gene matches: 12. CDR3 sequence: CASSRRDRGGVANEKLFF. The CDR3 DNA is TGTGCCAGCAGCCGCCGGGACAGGGGAGGAGTTGCTAATGAAAAACTGTTTTTT.

This chain joins TRBV18 and TRBJ2-1; the match to TRBD2 covers 11 bases. V lost 6 bases and J lost 4; bases outside the gene matches: 11. Germline loops: CDR1 KGHSH, CDR2 LQKENI. This CDR3 is built from 17 residues. CDR3 in amino acids: CASSPISGRAGYNEQFF. DNA for the CDR3: TGTGCCAGCTCCCCCATTAGCGGGAGGGCCGGGTACAATGAGCAGTTCTTC.

This chain joins TRBV18 and TRBJ1-1; 7 nucleotides match TRBD1. The germline gives CDR1 KGHSH, CDR2 LQKENI. The junction had 8 bases not matched to a gene; V was cut back by 0 bases and J by 4 bases. This CDR3 is 16 amino acids long. The CDR3 here is CASSPPGRGPGTEAFF. As DNA, the CDR3 is TGTGCCAGCTCACCACCCGGAAGGGGGCCTGGCACTGAAGCTTTCTTT.

V is TRBV27 and J is TRBJ2-3; D is possibly TRBD1 (5 bases). CDR3 size: 15 residues. The germline gives CDR1 MNHEY, CDR2 SMNVEV (reference sequence). V dropped 1 base and J dropped 3 bases, with 11 bases sitting between them. Written as DNA, the CDR3 is TGTGCCAGCAGTTTATTCTTCACAGGTACAGATACGCAGTATTTT. Residues: CASSLFFTGTDTQYF.

This chain joins TRBV5-4 and TRBJ2-7, with D perhaps TRBD1 (6 bases). The CDR3 contains 14 residues. V was shortened by 4 bases and J by 7 bases, with 18 bases between the two germline ends. Germline V gene data show CDR1 as SGHNT and CDR2 as YYREEE (reference sequence). DNA of the CDR3: TGTGCCAGCAGCCCGTCGACAACAGGGTTAGAGCAGTACTTC. This codes for CASSPSTTGLEQYF.

This clone was picked up a small number of times. This chain connects TRBV5-1 to TRBJ1-5, with no clear D. Trimming left V 0 bases short and J 5 bases short, with 6 bases between. Germline values: CDR1 SGHRS, CDR2 YFSETQ. The CDR3 extends over 13 amino acids. The chain's CDR3 is CASSLGTDQPQHF. Written as DNA, the CDR3 is TGCGCCAGCAGCTTGGGAACTGATCAGCCCCAGCATTTT.